This T cell receptor beta chain was profiled in a study of cytomegalovirus exposure and HLA in healthy donors. Overall study findings and caveats: Rarity characterized most TCR sequences, yet some public TCRs appeared in many donors. A few CMV-associated chains were confirmed in vitro to be specific for CMV antigens. For cytomegalovirus status, the classifier reportedly gave diagnoses with high specificity and sensitivity.

Comments on this clone: Antigen unknown.

Using immunoSEQ multiplex PCR, the repertoire was profiled, and TCRdb retains in-frame clones only, with some absent. The repertoire holds 100,000 to 150,000 clones, with approximately 94% as singletons. The CDR3 spans 14 residues. The ends were cut back, 3 bases at V and 4 bases at J, with 10 bases in the middle. Germline V gives CDR1 SGHVS, CDR2 FNYEAQ. Material: PBMCs. The sequence was collected from a man aged 18-30 years in good health and CMV-seronegative. V is TRBV7-6 and J is TRBJ2-1; D might be TRBD2 (5 bases). The chain's CDR3 is CASSFPGVYNEQFF. CDR3 DNA sequence: TGTGCCAGCAGCTTCCCCGGGGTTTACAATGAGCAGTTCTTC.